This T cell receptor (beta chain) stems from a study of T-cell reconstitution after alpha-beta-depleted transplantation in children. The TCRbeta library was prepared with unique molecular identifiers. One entry per CDR3 protein results from TCRdb running MiXCR on the PCR reads. Among around 580,000 distinct CDR3 sequences listed, roughly 23% were seen once. A word on this clonotype: The target antigen is unknown.

The ends lost 6 bases at V and 2 bases at J; junction bases unmatched: 6. The CDR3 length is 15 residues. CDR1 and CDR2 (germline): ENHRY, SYGVKD. Whole-study findings and limits: Certain patients had high TCRbeta diversity at day 60, and it came from recipient T cells and thymic progenitors that survived.

The chain employs TRBV10-3 and TRBJ2-3; TRBD2 matches 9 bases. Specimen: PBMCs, mostly from graft donor cells, collected 360 days after TCRalphabeta/CD19-depleted stem cell transplant. The sequence was obtained from a boy less than two years old who had a stem cell transplant for acute myeloid leukemia, so the T cells may come from the graft donor. In DNA, the CDR3 is TGTGCCATCAGCGATACGGGACTAGCCACAGATACGCAGTATTTT. The encoded protein is CAISDTGLATDTQYF.